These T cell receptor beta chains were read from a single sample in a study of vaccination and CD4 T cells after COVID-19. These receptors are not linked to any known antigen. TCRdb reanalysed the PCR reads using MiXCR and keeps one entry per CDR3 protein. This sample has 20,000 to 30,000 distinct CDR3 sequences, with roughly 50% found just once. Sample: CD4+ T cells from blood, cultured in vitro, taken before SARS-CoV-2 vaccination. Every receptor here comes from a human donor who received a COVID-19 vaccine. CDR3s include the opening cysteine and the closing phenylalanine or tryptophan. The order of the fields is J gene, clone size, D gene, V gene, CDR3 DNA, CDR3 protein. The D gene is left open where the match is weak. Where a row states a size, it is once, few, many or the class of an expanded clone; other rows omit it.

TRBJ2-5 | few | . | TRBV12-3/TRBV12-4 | TGTGCCAGCAGTCTCACTGAAGAGACCCAGTACTTC | CASSLTEETQYF
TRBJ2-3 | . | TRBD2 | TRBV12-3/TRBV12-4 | TGTGCCAGCAGTTCTGGTACTAGCGGGGGGGCCGGAGATACGCAGTATTTT | CASSSGTSGGAGDTQYF
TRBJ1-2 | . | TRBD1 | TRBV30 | TGTGCCTGGAAACCGGACAGGGGAGGGGAGTATGGCTACACCTTC | CAWKPDRGGEYGYTF
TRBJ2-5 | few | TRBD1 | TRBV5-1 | TGCGCCAGCAGCCGGACAGGATTTTTCCAAGAGACCCAGTACTTC | CASSRTGFFQETQYF
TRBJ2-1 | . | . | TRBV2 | TGTGCCAGCAGTCCTGGGTCAGGTGAAAGGCAGTTCTTC | CASSPGSGERQFF
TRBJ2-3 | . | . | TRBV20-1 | TGCAGTGCTAGAGATTGGGATTCTAGCACAGATACGCAGTATTTT | CSARDWDSSTDTQYF
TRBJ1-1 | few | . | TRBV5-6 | TGTGCCAGCATCGCTCTTAGCCAGAATACTGAAGCTTTCTTT | CASIALSQNTEAFF
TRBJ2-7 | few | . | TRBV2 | TGTGCCAGCACCGAATACAGGGTCGACGAGCAGTACTTC | CASTEYRVDEQYF
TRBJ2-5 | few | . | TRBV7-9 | TGTGCCAGCAGCTCCCCGGACTCTAAAGAGACCCAGTACTTC | CASSSPDSKETQYF
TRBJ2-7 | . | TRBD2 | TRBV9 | TGTGCCAGCAGCGTAGGTAGCGGGGAATTCTACGAGCAGTACTTC | CASSVGSGEFYEQYF
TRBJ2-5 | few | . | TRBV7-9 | TGTGCCAGCAGCTTCGGGGTACAAGAGACCCAGTACTTC | CASSFGVQETQYF
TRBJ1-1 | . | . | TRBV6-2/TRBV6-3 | TGTGCCAGCAGTCTGTACAGGTCCGAAGCTTTCTTT | CASSLYRSEAFF
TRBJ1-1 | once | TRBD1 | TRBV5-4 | TGTGCCAGCTCAGGGGGCGAGGGCACTGAAGCTTTCTTT | CASSGGEGTEAFF
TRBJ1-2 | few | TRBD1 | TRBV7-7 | TGTGCCAGCAGCTTAGGACTCCGGGACAGGGGGATATATGGCTACACCTTC | CASSLGLRDRGIYGYTF
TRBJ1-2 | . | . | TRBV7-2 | TGTGCCAGCAGCTTAGTCCTCGGGGGGCTTTCCTATGGCTACACCTTC | CASSLVLGGLSYGYTF
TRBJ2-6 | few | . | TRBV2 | TGTGCCAGCAGGGAAAGCTCTGGGGCCAACGTCCTGACTTTC | CASRESSGANVLTF